Following are 26 T cell receptor beta chains from one sample sequenced in a study of blood T cell repertoires in COVID-19. Using immunoSEQ multiplex PCR, the repertoire was profiled, and TCRdb retains in-frame clones only, with some absent. The data hold under 200,000 clones, with around 86% observed a single time. The specimen was PBMCs or T cells enriched from blood (not recorded which). The receptor set was obtained from a middle-aged man with acute COVID-19.

The chain joins TRBV28 to TRBJ2-1; no clear D gene. V was cut by 7 bases and J by 1 base, with 11 bases left in between. This CDR3 region has 14 residues. Germline V gene data show CDR1 as MDHEN and CDR2 as SYDVKM. The CDR3 here is CASTATGSYNEQFF. The CDR3 DNA reads TGTGCCAGCACCGCAACCGGGTCCTACAATGAGCAGTTCTTC.

The chain couples TRBV7-2 to TRBJ1-5; D remains unclear. The CDR3 runs 16 residues. Trimming removed 0 bases at V and 0 bases at J, with 9 bases between. Germline V gene lookup returns CDR1 SGHTA and CDR2 FQGNSA. CDR3 protein: CASSLASGYSNQPQHF. The CDR3 DNA follows: TGTGCCAGCAGCTTAGCGAGCGGTTATAGCAATCAGCCCCAGCATTTT.

The genes are TRBV7-9 and TRBJ1-4; 8 bases match TRBD1. The CDR3 is made up of 16 amino acids. Unmatched junction bases numbered 3, after V lost 3 bases and J lost 0 bases. Germline V gives CDR1 SEHNR, CDR2 FQNEAQ (reference sequence). The CDR3: CASSLGQATTNEKLFF. In DNA form, the CDR3 reads TGTGCCAGCAGCTTGGGACAGGCAACAACTAATGAAAAACTGTTTTTT.

This chain links TRBV5-1 with TRBJ2-4; 9 positions agree with TRBD2. Losses at the gene ends were 4 bases for V and 0 bases for J; bases not matched to a gene: 8. The V gene's germline CDR1 is SGHRS and CDR2 YFSETQ. The CDR3 is made up of 17 amino acids. The CDR3, as DNA: TGCGCCAGCAGCGTGAAGCGGGAGGCTGGAGCCAAAAACATTCAGTACTTC. It encodes CASSVKREAGAKNIQYF.

There are a few counts of this clone. This chain links TRBV7-2 with TRBJ1-4; unclear D gene. V shed 2 bases and J shed 4 bases, with 8 bases lying between them. The CDR3 is 14 residues long. Looked up from germline, CDR1 is SGHTA and CDR2 is FQGNSA. In DNA, the CDR3 is TGTGCCAGCAGCTTATCCGGGTTTAATGAAAAACTGTTTTTT. This translates into CASSLSGFNEKLFF.

The rearrangement links TRBV3-1 (or the pseudogene TRBV3-2) to TRBJ2-1, with 7 bases that match TRBD1. J was trimmed by 0 bases and V by 4 bases; bases with no gene match: 3. CDR1 and CDR2 (germline): LGHDT, YNNKEL (reference sequence). The CDR3 covers 15 residues. This CDR3 reads CASSPGQLSYNEQFF. The CDR3 DNA sequence: TGTGCCAGCAGCCCGGGACAGCTCTCCTACAATGAGCAGTTCTTC.

CDR3 bases: TGTGCCAGCAGCCTCTACACAGATACGCAGTATTTT. Its translation is CASSLYTDTQYF. V and J are TRBV7-2 and TRBJ2-3; D gene ambiguous. Germline V gene lookup returns CDR1 SGHTA and CDR2 FQGNSA. The germline V and J ends were trimmed by 5 bases and 2 bases, with 5 bases remaining between them. The CDR3 sequence is 12 residues long. The full variable domain, with the rest looked up from reference TRBV7-2 and TRBJ2-3, is GAGVSQSPSNKVTEKGKDVELRCDPISGHTALYWYRQSLGQGLEFLIYFQGNSAPDKSGLPSDRFSAERTGGSVSTLTIQRTQQEDSAVYLCASSLYTDTQYFGPGTRLTVL.

This clone was observed a handful of times. This rearrangement joins TRBV7-9 to TRBJ2-7; 10 bases agree with TRBD2. Looked up from germline, CDR1 is SEHNR and CDR2 is FQNEAQ (reference sequence). The CDR3 is 17 amino acids. The V gene end was trimmed by 2 bases and the J gene end by 4 bases; junction bases not matched to a gene: 11. This CDR3 is CASSLSTSGKDPYEQYF. CDR3 in DNA: TGTGCCAGCAGCTTAAGTACTAGCGGGAAGGATCCGTACGAGCAGTACTTC.

This chain connects TRBV18 to TRBJ2-1, with 10 positions matching TRBD2. Germline CDR1 and CDR2: KGHSH and LQKENI. The CDR3 loop spans 17 amino acids. V was clipped by 1 base and J by 2 bases; unmatched bases: 5. The CDR3 DNA is TGTGCCAGCTCACCACTCCTAGCGGGAGTACCCTACAATGAGCAGTTCTTC. Residues: CASSPLLAGVPYNEQFF.

The chain joins TRBV5-6 to TRBJ2-3; D call uncertain. The CDR3 contains 13 residues. Trimming pared 6 bases from V and 2 bases from J, leaving 10 bases between. CDR1 and CDR2 from the germline V gene are SGHDT and YYEEEE. DNA of the CDR3: TGTGCCAGCACTTTAGAGTTCACAGATACGCAGTATTTT. As protein: CASTLEFTDTQYF.

The chain links TRBV18 to TRBJ2-1; 10 nucleotides align to TRBD2. This CDR3 contains 15 residues. CDR1 KGHSH and CDR2 LQKENI come from the germline V gene. With 9 bases clipped from V and 4 bases from J, the junction kept 9 bases outside the gene matches. This CDR3 reads CASKTGTSAYNEQFF. In nucleotides, the CDR3 is TGTGCCAGTAAGACCGGGACTAGCGCATACAATGAGCAGTTCTTC.

The chain uses TRBV5-4 and TRBJ2-1; D might be TRBD1 (5 bases). Germline V CDR1 and CDR2: SGHNT, YYREEE (reference sequence). The CDR3 length is 14 residues. Deletions cut 4 bases from V and 7 bases from J, with 15 bases between. This chain's CDR3 is CASSLFDSPNEQFF. The CDR3 DNA is TGTGCCAGCAGCCTCTTTGACAGTCCGAATGAGCAGTTCTTC.

V and J are TRBV4-3 and TRBJ2-3; the match to TRBD2 covers 7 bases. Germline CDR1 reads LGHNA; CDR2 reads YSLEER. V lost 3 bases and J lost 5; bases outside the gene matches: 8. CDR3 length: 15 amino acids. The CDR3, as DNA: TGCGCCAGCAGCCACGGGGAGGGCACAGGAGATACGCAGTATTTT. Protein sequence: CASSHGEGTGDTQYF.

The CDR3 bases are TGTGCCAGCCGGATCAGGGCCCACCTTGATCAGCCCCAGCATTTT. This translates into CASRIRAHLDQPQHF. This rearrangement joins TRBV27 to TRBJ1-5; D is perhaps TRBD1 (5 bases). V was cut by 8 bases and J by 5 bases, with 19 bases left in between. CDR1 is MNHEY and CDR2 is SMNVEV in the germline V gene (reference sequence). This CDR3 contains 15 residues.

J is TRBJ2-2 and V is TRBV5-1, with D maybe TRBD2 (5 bases). The CDR3 has 13 residues. V was clipped by 7 bases and J by 5 bases, with 12 bases between them. Germline loops: CDR1 SGHRS, CDR2 YFSETQ. The CDR3 spells CASRGPETGELFF. The CDR3 bases are TGCGCCAGCCGAGGGCCAGAGACCGGGGAGCTGTTTTTT.

V gene TRBV3-1 (or the pseudogene TRBV3-2) combines with J gene TRBJ1-5, with TRBD1 as a possible D gene (5 bases). This CDR3 has 14 residues. The germline CDR1 and CDR2 sequences are LGHDT and YNNKEL (reference sequence). The ends were cut back, 3 bases at V and 4 bases at J, with 10 bases in the middle. The CDR3: CASSQGQFNQPQHF. The CDR3 coding sequence is TGTGCCAGCAGCCAGGGGCAGTTTAATCAGCCCCAGCATTTT.

The chain carries TRBV4-3 and TRBJ1-5; 7 bases are shared with TRBD1. Germline V gives CDR1 LGHNA, CDR2 YSLEER. CDR3 length: 15 residues. V gave up 0 bases and J gave up 4 bases; unmatched junction bases: 3. The CDR3 DNA is TGCGCCAGCAGCCAAGAGGCAGGGGGAAATCAGCCCCAGCATTTT. Protein sequence: CASSQEAGGNQPQHF.

V usage is TRBV19 and J usage is TRBJ1-5, with unresolved D. V lost 4 bases and J 9 bases, leaving 16 bases between the germline ends. Germline V CDR1 and CDR2: LNHDA, SQIVND (reference sequence). CDR3 size: 14 residues. The CDR3 DNA is TGTGCCAGTAGTACCAATCGGGGTGCTTCGCCCCAGCATTTT. Its protein product is CASSTNRGASPQHF. Complete variable domain (other parts from reference TRBV19 and TRBJ1-5): DGGITQSPKYLFRKEGQNVTLSCEQNLNHDAMYWYRQDPGQGLRLIYYSQIVNDFQKGDIAEGYSVSREKKESFPLTVTSAQKNPTAFYLCASSTNRGASPQHFGDGTRLSIL.

This chain uses TRBV27 with TRBJ1-4; tentative D call: TRBD1 (6 bases). The V gene lost 2 bases and the J gene lost 7 bases, with 14 bases spanning the gap. CDR1 MNHEY and CDR2 SMNVEV come from the germline V gene (reference sequence). This CDR3 spans 15 amino acids. The CDR3: CASSLLDRIGEKLFF. CDR3 sequence (DNA): TGTGCCAGCAGTTTACTAGACAGGATAGGTGAAAAACTGTTTTTT.

This clone has only one observation. The chain is built from TRBV30 and TRBJ1-1, with unresolved D. The germline V gene has CDR1 GTSNPN and CDR2 SVGIG (reference sequence). CDR3 length: 15 amino acids. The V and J ends lost 2 bases and 5 bases respectively, with 18 bases between them. CDR3 sequence: CAWSKFGTKETEAFF. As DNA, the CDR3 is TGTGCCTGGAGTAAATTCGGCACAAAGGAGACTGAAGCTTTCTTT.

This sequence joins TRBV11-2 and TRBJ2-7, with a possible D match to TRBD2 (5 bases). With 2 bases removed from V and 0 bases from J, the gap between germline ends came to 8 bases. Germline V gene lookup returns CDR1 SGHAT and CDR2 FQNNGV. CDR3 size: 14 residues. Written as DNA, the CDR3 is TGTGCCAGCAGCTTATCGGGGAGCTCCTACGAGCAGTACTTC. As protein: CASSLSGSSYEQYF.

This clone is a singleton in its sample. The genes are TRBV6-1 and TRBJ1-2; D remains unclear. The CDR3 runs 17 residues. V dropped 4 bases and J dropped 2 bases, with 20 bases sitting between them. CDR1 MNHNS and CDR2 SASEGT come from the germline V gene. The CDR3, as DNA: TGTGCCAGCAGTGTACTAGCGGGTCCTCGGCAGAACTATGGCTACACCTTC. It translates to CASSVLAGPRQNYGYTF.

This chain links TRBV30 with TRBJ2-3; the D is unclear. This CDR3 contains 14 residues. Trimming removed 2 bases at V and 0 bases at J, with 9 bases between. Per the germline V gene, CDR1 is GTSNPN and CDR2 is SVGIG (reference sequence). The CDR3 region is CAWSIGGSTDTQYF. The CDR3, as DNA: TGTGCCTGGAGTATCGGCGGCAGCACAGATACGCAGTATTTT.

The rearrangement links TRBV19 to TRBJ2-7; 10 bases match TRBD1. The CDR3 contains 16 residues. Germline values: CDR1 LNHDA, CDR2 SQIVND (reference sequence). V shed 1 base, J shed 2 bases, and the junction held 5 bases outside the gene matches. CDR3 sequence reads: CASSIGPGQGTYEQYF. The DNA of the CDR3 is TGTGCCAGTAGTATAGGGCCGGGACAGGGGACCTACGAGCAGTACTTC.

This clone was counted only a few times. The gene calls are TRBV7-2 and TRBJ2-3, with 11 positions matching TRBD2. The V segment lost 0 bases and the J segment 3 bases; nucleotides outside the gene matches: 2. Germline CDR1 and CDR2: SGHTA and FQGNSA. This CDR3 contains 16 residues. The CDR3 here is CASSLASGRVTDTQYF. DNA for the CDR3: TGTGCCAGCAGCTTAGCTAGCGGGAGGGTAACAGATACGCAGTATTTT.

The J gene is TRBJ2-7, the V gene TRBV7-2; 8 nucleotides match TRBD1. CDR3 length: 15 residues. Germline lookup yields CDR1 SGHTA and CDR2 FQGNSA. The V and J ends lost 5 bases and 2 bases, in that order; junction bases with no gene match: 8. The CDR3 DNA reads TGTGCCAGCAGCCCAAGGACAGGGAGAACCTACGAGCAGTACTTC. It specifies CASSPRTGRTYEQYF.